The source of this TCR beta chain is a study of CD8+ T cells in alopecia areata. Details on this clone: Its antigen remains unidentified.

Reverse transcription of extracted RNA yielded cDNA, which provided the sequencing template. The repertoire was sequenced with immunoSEQ multiplex PCR; TCRdb's copy has only in-frame clones and lacks some. This table holds about 150,000 clones, about three fifths found once. The trim removed 7 bases at V and 8 bases at J, leaving 4 bases unmatched. The CDR3 length is 12 residues. The V gene's germline CDR1 is SQVTM and CDR2 ANQGSEA. Overall study results and limits: Baseline CD8+ expansion's link to response remains uncertain, as there was one nonresponder. Scalp sample sequencing also detects resident alphabeta T cells of normal skin.

Treatment in this sample: oral pan-JAK inhibitor, 5-10 mg twice daily. The input for sequencing was CD4+ T cells sorted from blood, taken at week 4, from a patient treated with tofacitinib. The receptor's source is a human donor with alopecia areata. This chain connects TRBV29-1 to TRBJ2-1; 11 bases line up with TRBD2. The CDR3: CSAGLAADEQFF. The CDR3 bases are TGCAGCGCGGGACTAGCGGCGGATGAGCAGTTCTTC.